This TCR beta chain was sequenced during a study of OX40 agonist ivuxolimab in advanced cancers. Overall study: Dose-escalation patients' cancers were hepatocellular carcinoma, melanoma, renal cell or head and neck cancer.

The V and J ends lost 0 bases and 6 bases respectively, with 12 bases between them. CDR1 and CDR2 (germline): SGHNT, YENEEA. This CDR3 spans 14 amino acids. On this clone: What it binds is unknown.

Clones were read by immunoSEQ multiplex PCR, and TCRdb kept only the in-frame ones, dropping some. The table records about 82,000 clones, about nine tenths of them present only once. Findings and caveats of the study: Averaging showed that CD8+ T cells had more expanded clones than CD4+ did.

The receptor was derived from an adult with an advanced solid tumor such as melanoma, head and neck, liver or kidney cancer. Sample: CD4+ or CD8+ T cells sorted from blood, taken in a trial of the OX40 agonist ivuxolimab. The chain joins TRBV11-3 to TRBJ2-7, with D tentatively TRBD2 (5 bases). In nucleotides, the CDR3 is TGTGCCAGCAGCTTAGATCTAGGAGGCCGCGAGCAGTACTTC. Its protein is CASSLDLGGREQYF. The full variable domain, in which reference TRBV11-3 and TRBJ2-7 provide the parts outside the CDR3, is EAGVVQSPRYKIIEKKQPVAFWCNPISGHNTLYWYLQNLGQGPELLIRYENEEAVDDSQLPKDRFSAERLKGVDSTLKIQPAELGDSAVYLCASSLDLGGREQYFGPGTRLTVT.